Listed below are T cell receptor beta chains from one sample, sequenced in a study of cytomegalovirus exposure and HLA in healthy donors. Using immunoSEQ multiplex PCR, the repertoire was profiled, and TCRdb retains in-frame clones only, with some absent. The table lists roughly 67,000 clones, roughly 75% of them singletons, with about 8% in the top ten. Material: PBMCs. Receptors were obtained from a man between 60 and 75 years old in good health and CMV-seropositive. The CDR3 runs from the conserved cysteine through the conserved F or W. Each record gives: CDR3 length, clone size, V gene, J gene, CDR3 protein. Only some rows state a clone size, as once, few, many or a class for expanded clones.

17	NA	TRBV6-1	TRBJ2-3	CASSGMGLTGFADTQYF
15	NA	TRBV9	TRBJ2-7	CASSVGTSGSYEQYF
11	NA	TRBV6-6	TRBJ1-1	CASSNRGRAFF
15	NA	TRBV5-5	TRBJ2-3	CASSLDRGDIDTQYF
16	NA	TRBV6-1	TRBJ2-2	CASSGSGGAVTGELFF
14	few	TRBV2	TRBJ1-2	CASSWDTGGHGYTF
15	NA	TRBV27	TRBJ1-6	CASSLRTDNNSPLHF
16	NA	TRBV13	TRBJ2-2	CASSLSGTRVTGELFF
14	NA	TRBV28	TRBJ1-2	CASTQRGGLYGYTF
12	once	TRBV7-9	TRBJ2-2	CSSSLRGGELFF
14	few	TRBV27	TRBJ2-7	CASSFRRDPHEQYF
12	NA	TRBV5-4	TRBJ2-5	CASSLPQGVEYF
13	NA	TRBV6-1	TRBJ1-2	CASTLQENYGYTF
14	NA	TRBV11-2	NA	CASSLDRTSYEQYF
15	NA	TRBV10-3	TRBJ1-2	CAISESAAEGSGYTF
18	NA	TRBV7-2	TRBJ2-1	CASTPRGELAGGPGEQFF
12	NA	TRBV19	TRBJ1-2	CASSSPGRGYTF
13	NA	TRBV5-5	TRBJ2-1	CASSPTGANEQFF
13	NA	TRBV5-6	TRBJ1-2	CASSTDRRYGYTF
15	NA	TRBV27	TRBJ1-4	CASSPNTGGGEKLFF
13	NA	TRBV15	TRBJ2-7	CATSQGIENEQYF
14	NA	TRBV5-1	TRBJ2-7	CASSLYTTGGEQYF
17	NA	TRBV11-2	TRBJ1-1	CASSPLEGGRLNTEAFF
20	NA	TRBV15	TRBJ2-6	CATSRFNRDRGLSGANVLTF
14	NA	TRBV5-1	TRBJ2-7	CASSLVGRDYEQYF
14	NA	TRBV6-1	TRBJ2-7	CASRTGTGFNEQYF
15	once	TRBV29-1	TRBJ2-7	CSVVGVAGDLSEQYF
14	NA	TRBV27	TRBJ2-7	CASSLTSGGYEQYF
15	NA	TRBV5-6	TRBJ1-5	CASSYRDRETQPQHF
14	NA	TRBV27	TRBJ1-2	CASRGTGANYGYTF
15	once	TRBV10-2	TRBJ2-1	CASSGTSGVVNEQFF
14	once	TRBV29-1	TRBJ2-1	CSVEGQGAYNEQFF
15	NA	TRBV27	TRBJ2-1	CASSSAGLSYNEQFF
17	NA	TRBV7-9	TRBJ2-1	CSSSLGRTGRFYNEQFF
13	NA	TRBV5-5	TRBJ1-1	CASSPGGGTEAFF
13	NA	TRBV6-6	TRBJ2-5	CASSHIHQETQYF
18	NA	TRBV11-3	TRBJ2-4	CASSPMGQGALAKNIQYF
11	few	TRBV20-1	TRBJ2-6	CSAVRNLVLTF
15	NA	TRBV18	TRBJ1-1	CASSPTANVNTEAFF
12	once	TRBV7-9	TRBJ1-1	CASSLEHTEAFF
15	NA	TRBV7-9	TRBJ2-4	CASSSAGSGKNIQYF
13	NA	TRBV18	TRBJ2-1	CASSPPNPEGQFF
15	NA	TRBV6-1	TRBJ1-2	CASSEDSSNTYGYTF
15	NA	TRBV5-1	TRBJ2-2	CASSLEQLNTGELFF
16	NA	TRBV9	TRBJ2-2	CASSFSDRAGTGELFF
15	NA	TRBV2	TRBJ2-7	CASSAGGGSGYEQYF